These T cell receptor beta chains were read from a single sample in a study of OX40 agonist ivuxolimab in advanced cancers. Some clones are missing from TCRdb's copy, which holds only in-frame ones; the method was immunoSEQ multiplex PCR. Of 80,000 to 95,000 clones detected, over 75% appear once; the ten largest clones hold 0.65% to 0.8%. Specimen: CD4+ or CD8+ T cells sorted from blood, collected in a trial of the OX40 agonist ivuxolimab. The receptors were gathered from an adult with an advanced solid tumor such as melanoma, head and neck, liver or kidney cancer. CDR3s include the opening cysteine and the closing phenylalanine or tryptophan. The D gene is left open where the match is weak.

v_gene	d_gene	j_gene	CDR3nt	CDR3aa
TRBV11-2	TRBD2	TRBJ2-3	TGTGCCAGCAGCTACTCTAGCGGGGGGGCGACAGATACGCAGTATTTT	CASSYSSGGATDTQYF
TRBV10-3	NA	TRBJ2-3	TGTGCCATCAGTGGGGGAACATGGTTAGGAACGCAGTATTTT	CAISGGTWLGTQYF
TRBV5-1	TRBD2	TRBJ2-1	TGCGCCAGCCTTGCCGGGAGCGGGGGGGCAGAGAATGAGCAGTTCTTC	CASLAGSGGAENEQFF
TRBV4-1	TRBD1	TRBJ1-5	TGCGCCAGCAGCCCCAGGGACAGGGGATTTCAGCCCCAGCATTTT	CASSPRDRGFQPQHF
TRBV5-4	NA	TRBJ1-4	TGTGCCAGCAGCTCTGACAGATCCACTGGAAAACTGTTTTTT	CASSSDRSTGKLFF
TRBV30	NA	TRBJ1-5	TGTGCCTTTACCGAAGATAGCAATCAGCCCCAGCATTTT	CAFTEDSNQPQHF
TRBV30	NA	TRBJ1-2	TGTGCCTGGAAACAGTCAGCTAACTATGGCTACACCTTC	CAWKQSANYGYTF
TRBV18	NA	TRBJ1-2	TGTGCCAGCTCACCACCGGGGGTGGGGTACGGCTACACCTTC	CASSPPGVGYGYTF
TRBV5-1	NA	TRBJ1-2	TGCGCCAGCAGCCTGACCGTGGGCCGGGGCTATGGCTACACCTTC	CASSLTVGRGYGYTF
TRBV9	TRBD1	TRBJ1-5	TGTGCCAGCAGCCCCGGGGCAGGGGGAGGGTTAGAGCCCCAGCATTTT	CASSPGAGGGLEPQHF
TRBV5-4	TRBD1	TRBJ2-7	TGTGCCAGCAGGCCAAAGACGGGACAGGGTGTGAACGAGCAGTACTTC	CASRPKTGQGVNEQYF
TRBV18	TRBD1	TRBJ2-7	TGTGCCAGCTCACTCGGGACAGGTGGGGGTTTGGAGCAGTACTTC	CASSLGTGGGLEQYF
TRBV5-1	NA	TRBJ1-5	TGCGCCAGCGGGCAGCCCCAGCATTTT	CASGQPQHF